The 2 T cell receptor beta chains in this list originate from one sample, sequenced in a study of shared clonotypes between healthy human individuals. CD8 cells classed as naive were CD45RO-negative and positively selected for CCR7, excluding terminally differentiated effector memory CD45RA+ cells. Sequencing used immunoSEQ multiplex PCR; TCRdb keeps in-frame clones, though not all of them. The sample lists a few million clones, about 94% occurring once. The material sequenced was naive CD8+ T cells from PBMCs. Every receptor here comes from a man aged 18 to 29 in good health. Some clones in this sample may be carry-over from other donors' samples.

J is TRBJ2-7 and V is TRBV5-4, with 8 bases fitting TRBD1. The CDR3 has 16 amino acids. J was trimmed by 3 bases and V by 4 bases; bases with no gene match: 12. The V gene's germline CDR1 is SGHNT and CDR2 YYREEE (reference sequence). Written as DNA, the CDR3 is TGTGCCAGCAGCAACGGACAGGGCGCCAGACACTACGAGCAGTACTTC. Protein product: CASSNGQGARHYEQYF.

The V call is TRBV6-1, the J call TRBJ1-2; D gene unclear. CDR3 length: 16 residues. Trimming removed 0 bases from V and 3 bases from J, with 14 bases in between. Germline V gene data show CDR1 as MNHNS and CDR2 as SASEGT. For the CDR3, the DNA is TGTGCCAGCAGTGAAGCGCTATTAAGGCCTGACTATGGCTACACCTTC. This sequence encodes CASSEALLRPDYGYTF.